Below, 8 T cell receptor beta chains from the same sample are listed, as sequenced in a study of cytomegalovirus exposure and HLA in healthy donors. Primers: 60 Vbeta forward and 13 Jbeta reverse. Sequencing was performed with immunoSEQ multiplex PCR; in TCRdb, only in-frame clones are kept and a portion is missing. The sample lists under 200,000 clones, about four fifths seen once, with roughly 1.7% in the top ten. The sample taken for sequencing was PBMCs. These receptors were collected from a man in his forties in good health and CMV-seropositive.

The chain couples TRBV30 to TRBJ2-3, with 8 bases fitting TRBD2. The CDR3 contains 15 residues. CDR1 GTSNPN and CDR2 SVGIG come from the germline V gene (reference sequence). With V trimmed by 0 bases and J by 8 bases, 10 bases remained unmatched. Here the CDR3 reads CAWSVVAGLGPTQYF. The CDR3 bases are TGTGCCTGGAGTGTAGTAGCGGGGCTTGGGCCTACGCAGTATTTT.

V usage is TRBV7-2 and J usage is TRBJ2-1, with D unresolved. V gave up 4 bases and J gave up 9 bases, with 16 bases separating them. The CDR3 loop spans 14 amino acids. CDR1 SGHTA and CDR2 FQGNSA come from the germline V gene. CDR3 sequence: CASSSRGGLIEQFF. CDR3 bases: TGTGCCAGCAGCTCCCGTGGCGGCCTAATTGAGCAGTTCTTC.

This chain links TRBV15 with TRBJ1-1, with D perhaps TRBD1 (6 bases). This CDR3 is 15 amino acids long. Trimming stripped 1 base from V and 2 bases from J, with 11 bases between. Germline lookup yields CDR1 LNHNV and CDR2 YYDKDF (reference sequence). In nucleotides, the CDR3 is TGTGCCACCAGCAGAGTTCGGGGGGCCAACACTGAAGCTTTCTTT. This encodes CATSRVRGANTEAFF.

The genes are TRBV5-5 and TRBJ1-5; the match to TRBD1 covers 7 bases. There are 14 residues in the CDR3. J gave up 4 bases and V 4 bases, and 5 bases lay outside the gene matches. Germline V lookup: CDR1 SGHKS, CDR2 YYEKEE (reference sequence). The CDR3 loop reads CASSTPGGNQPQHF. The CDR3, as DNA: TGTGCCAGCAGCACACCAGGGGGAAATCAGCCCCAGCATTTT.

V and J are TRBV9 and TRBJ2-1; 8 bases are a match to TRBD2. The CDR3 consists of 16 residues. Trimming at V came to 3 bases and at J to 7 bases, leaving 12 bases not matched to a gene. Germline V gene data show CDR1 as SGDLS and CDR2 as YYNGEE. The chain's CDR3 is CASSADREGLGNEQFF. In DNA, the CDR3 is TGTGCCAGCAGCGCTGACCGGGAGGGTCTGGGGAATGAGCAGTTCTTC.

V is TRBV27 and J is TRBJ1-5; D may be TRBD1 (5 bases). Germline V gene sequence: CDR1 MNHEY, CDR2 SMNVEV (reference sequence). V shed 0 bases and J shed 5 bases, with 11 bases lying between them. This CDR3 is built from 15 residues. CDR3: CASSLSPGAHQPQHF. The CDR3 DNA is TGTGCCAGCAGTTTATCCCCTGGGGCCCATCAGCCCCAGCATTTT.

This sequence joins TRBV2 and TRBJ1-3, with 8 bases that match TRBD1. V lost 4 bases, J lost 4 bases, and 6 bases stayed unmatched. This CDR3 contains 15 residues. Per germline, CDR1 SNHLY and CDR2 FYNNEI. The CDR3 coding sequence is TGTGCCAGCAGTGCGGGACAGGTTTTAGGAAACACCATATATTTT. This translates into CASSAGQVLGNTIYF.

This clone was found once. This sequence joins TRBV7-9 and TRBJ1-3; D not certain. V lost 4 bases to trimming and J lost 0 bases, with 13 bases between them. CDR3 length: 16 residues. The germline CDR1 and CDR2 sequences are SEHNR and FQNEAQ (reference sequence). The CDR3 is CASSSPRQRSGNTIYF. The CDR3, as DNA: TGTGCCAGCAGCTCCCCCCGGCAGCGCTCTGGAAACACCATATATTTT.